The clone carrying this T cell receptor beta chain was seen just once. What it binds is unknown. This specimen belongs to a study of T cell responses to AZD1222 COVID-19 vaccine. Overall study findings and caveats: Repertoire sampling occurred only after the peak T cell response. Reports say nearly half of spike-specific TCRs go after unmutated variant regions. Clonal diversity was possibly underestimated; the donors were predominantly white British and more often female. The span of vaccine-associated CD4 TCRs extended across spike, with dominance at 160-218 and 743-854.

Clones were read by immunoSEQ multiplex PCR, and TCRdb kept only the in-frame ones, dropping some. The repertoire consists of around 140,000 clones, with approximately 85% occurring once and the leading ten covering 7.9%. The length of the CDR3 is 15 residues. With 5 bases clipped from V and 5 bases from J, the junction kept 4 bases outside the gene matches. The germline gives CDR1 SGHVS, CDR2 FQNEAQ. The sequenced sample was peripheral blood, obtained 28 days after the second dose of the MenACWY control vaccine. The TCR comes from an adult who received the MenACWY meningococcal vaccine as a control. The chain carries TRBV7-8 and TRBJ2-7; TRBD2 matches at 15 bases. This CDR3 is CASSTGLAGGNEQYF. The CDR3 nucleotides are TGTGCCAGCAGCACCGGACTAGCGGGAGGGAACGAGCAGTACTTC.